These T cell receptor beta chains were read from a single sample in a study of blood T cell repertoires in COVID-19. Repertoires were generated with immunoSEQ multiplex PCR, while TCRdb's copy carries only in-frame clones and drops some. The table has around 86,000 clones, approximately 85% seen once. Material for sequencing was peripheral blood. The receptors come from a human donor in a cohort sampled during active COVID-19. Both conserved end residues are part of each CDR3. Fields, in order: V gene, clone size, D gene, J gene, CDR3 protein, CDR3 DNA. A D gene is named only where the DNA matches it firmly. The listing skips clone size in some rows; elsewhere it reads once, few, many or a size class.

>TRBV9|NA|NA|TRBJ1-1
CASSDGGTEAFF
TGTGCCAGCAGCGACGGGGGGACTGAAGCTTTCTTT
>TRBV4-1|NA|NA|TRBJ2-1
CASSQERTADNEQFF
TGCGCCAGCAGCCAAGAACGAACAGCCGACAATGAGCAGTTCTTC
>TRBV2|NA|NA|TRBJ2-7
CASSGDLLYEQYF
TGTGCCAGCAGTGGGGACTTACTTTACGAGCAGTACTTC
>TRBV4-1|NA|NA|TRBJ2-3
CASSQEYSRTDTQYF
TGCGCCAGCAGCCAAGAGTACTCGCGCACAGATACGCAGTATTTT
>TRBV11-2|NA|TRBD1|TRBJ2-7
CASSFSQQGALEQYF
TGTGCCAGCAGCTTCTCCCAACAGGGGGCGCTTGAGCAGTACTTC
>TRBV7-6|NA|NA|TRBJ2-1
CASSAGGPYNEQFF
TGTGCCAGCAGCGCCGGAGGGCCCTACAATGAGCAGTTCTTC
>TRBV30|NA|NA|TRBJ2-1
CAWSIYNEQFF
TGTGCCTGGAGCATCTACAATGAGCAGTTCTTC
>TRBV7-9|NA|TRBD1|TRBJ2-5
CASSVTGGRLETQYF
TGTGCCAGCAGCGTTACAGGGGGCCGGTTAGAGACCCAGTACTTC
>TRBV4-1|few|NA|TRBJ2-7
CASSPRRQTYEQYF
TGCGCCAGCAGCCCCCGTCGACAGACCTACGAGCAGTACTTC
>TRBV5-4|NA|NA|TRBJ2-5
CASSQTGGGGAKETQYF
TGTGCCAGCAGCCAGACAGGGGGCGGGGGGGCCAAAGAGACCCAGTACTTC
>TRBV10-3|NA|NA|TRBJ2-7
CATRVGQRGLAYEQYF
TGTGCCACCCGTGTGGGACAGCGGGGGCTCGCTTACGAGCAGTACTTC
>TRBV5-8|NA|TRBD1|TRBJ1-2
CASSLLGTASLSYGYTF
TGTGCCAGCAGCCTCCTAGGGACAGCTTCACTCTCCTATGGCTACACCTTC
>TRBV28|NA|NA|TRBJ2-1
CASSLLTEYNEQFF
TGTGCCAGCAGTTTATTGACAGAGTACAATGAGCAGTTCTTC
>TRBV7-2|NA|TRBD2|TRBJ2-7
CASSLILIAGGIENEQYF
TGTGCCAGCAGCTTAATCTTGATAGCGGGAGGGATTGAGAACGAGCAGTACTTC
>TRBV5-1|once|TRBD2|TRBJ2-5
CASSSGSTQETQYF
TGCGCCAGTTCTAGCGGGAGCACTCAAGAGACCCAGTACTTC
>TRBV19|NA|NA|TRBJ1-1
CASSSHGGNSEAFF
TGTGCCAGTAGTAGTCATGGGGGCAACAGCGAAGCTTTCTTT
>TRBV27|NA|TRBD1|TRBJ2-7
CASSYTRTGSYEQYF
TGTGCCAGCAGCTACACCCGGACAGGATCCTACGAGCAGTACTTC